These 17 T cell receptor beta chains were sequenced from one sample in a study of OX40 agonist ivuxolimab in advanced cancers. Sequencing used immunoSEQ multiplex PCR; TCRdb keeps in-frame clones, though not all of them. The table records tens of thousands of clones, 70% to 85% of them present only once. The sequencing here drew on CD4+ or CD8+ T cells sorted from blood, taken in a trial of the OX40 agonist ivuxolimab. Receptors were obtained from an adult with an advanced solid tumor such as melanoma, head and neck, liver or kidney cancer.

The genes are TRBV5-8 and TRBJ2-6; D is uncertain. The CDR3 runs 13 residues. Germline V gene lookup returns CDR1 SGHTS and CDR2 YDEGEE. V was shortened by 5 bases and J by 11 bases, with 14 bases between the two germline ends. Here the CDR3 reads CASSPDRVDVLTF. CDR3 coding DNA: TGTGCCAGCAGTCCCGATCGCGTCGACGTCCTGACTTTC.

This clone appeared a few times. J is TRBJ2-1 and V is TRBV7-2; D gene ambiguous. This CDR3 is built from 13 residues. Germline CDR1 is SGHTA and CDR2 is FQGNSA. Trimming removed 5 bases at V and 4 bases at J, with 9 bases between. The CDR3 nucleotides read TGTGCCAGCAGCCTCCAACGATACAATGAGCAGTTCTTC. This translates into CASSLQRYNEQFF.

The chain uses TRBV7-8 and TRBJ1-2; D might be TRBD1 (5 bases). V shed 3 bases and J shed 8 bases, with 13 bases lying between them. The length of the CDR3 is 13 residues. Looked up from germline, CDR1 is SGHVS and CDR2 is FQNEAQ. In DNA, the CDR3 is TGTGCCAGCAGCTTCTCCGGGACTCAAGGCTACACCTTC. It specifies CASSFSGTQGYTF.

This sequence joins TRBV21-1 and TRBJ1-5. TRBV21-1 is recorded as a pseudogene. The CDR3 is 14 residues long. CDR3 DNA: TGTGCCAGCAGCAAAAACTCGGGAAATCAGCCCCAGCATTTT. Its protein product is CASSKNSGNQPQHF.

This clone was detected only a few times. V is TRBV5-6 and J is TRBJ2-1, with 8 bases that match TRBD1. CDR3 size: 16 residues. The V gene end was trimmed by 3 bases and the J gene end by 4 bases; junction bases not matched to a gene: 9. Germline V gene data show CDR1 as SGHDT and CDR2 as YYEEEE. This chain's CDR3 is CASSSLGTGIYNEQFF. CDR3 in DNA: TGTGCCAGCAGCTCCCTTGGGACAGGAATTTACAATGAGCAGTTCTTC.

The chain links TRBV9 to TRBJ1-3, with D possibly matching TRBD1 (6 bases). Trimming stripped 0 bases from V and 4 bases from J, with 11 bases between. The germline V gene has CDR1 SGDLS and CDR2 YYNGEE. There are 15 residues in the CDR3. CDR3 sequence (DNA): TGTGCCAGCAGCGTAGCGGGGGCCGGGGGAAACACCATATATTTT. This gives the protein CASSVAGAGGNTIYF.

The DNA of the CDR3 is TGTGCCAGCAGCCCAGGTCCTAACAGCATATATGGCTACACCTTC. This translates into CASSPGPNSIYGYTF. The chain couples TRBV7-2 to TRBJ1-2; D not resolved. Trimming took off 5 bases at V and 5 bases at J, with 18 bases between the two ends. The CDR3 runs to 15 residues. Germline CDR1 SGHTA, CDR2 FQGNSA.

This clone was recorded only once. The rearrangement uses TRBV25-1 and TRBJ1-6; D perhaps matches TRBD1 (5 bases). CDR1 is MGHDK and CDR2 is SYGVNS in the germline V gene. Trimming left V 4 bases short and J 4 bases short, with 8 bases between. CDR3 length: 14 amino acids. The CDR3 region is CASSGSGYNSPLHF. The CDR3 bases are TGTGCCAGCAGTGGGTCAGGGTATAATTCACCCCTCCACTTT.

The gene calls are TRBV6-6 and TRBJ1-2, with TRBD1 as a possible D gene (5 bases). The CDR3 is 14 amino acids. V lost 5 bases, J lost 1 base, and 11 bases lay in between. Germline-derived CDR1 and CDR2 are MNHNY and SVGAGI (reference sequence). The CDR3 spells CASSPGGNNYGYTF. In DNA form, the CDR3 reads TGTGCCAGCAGTCCCGGGGGTAATAACTATGGCTACACCTTC.

This chain links TRBV11-2 with TRBJ2-1, with unresolved D. V was trimmed by 1 base and J by 6 bases, leaving 7 bases between them. Germline assignment: CDR1 SGHAT and CDR2 FQNNGV. This CDR3 is 13 amino acids long. The DNA for the CDR3 is TGTGCCAGCAGCTTAGCCCCGCTCAATGAGCAGTTCTTC. As protein: CASSLAPLNEQFF.

The rearrangement uses TRBV18 and TRBJ2-3, with D possibly matching TRBD1 (6 bases). The length of the CDR3 is 12 residues. From germline, CDR1 is KGHSH and CDR2 LQKENI. Trimming removed 3 bases from V and 5 bases from J, with 6 bases in between. As DNA, the CDR3 is TGTGCCAGCTCACCGGACAGAGATACGCAGTATTTT. Amino acids: CASSPDRDTQYF.

J is TRBJ1-6 and V is TRBV2; perhaps TRBD1 as D (5 bases). V lost 0 bases and J lost 6, with 12 bases in between. Germline V lookup: CDR1 SNHLY, CDR2 FYNNEI. The CDR3 sequence is 16 residues long. CDR3 in amino acids: CASSEALLGGNSPLHF. CDR3 in DNA: TGTGCCAGCAGTGAAGCGCTTCTCGGGGGTAATTCACCCCTCCACTTT.

This chain links TRBV5-1 with TRBJ2-2; D remains ambiguous. The CDR3 sequence is 14 residues long. CDR1 SGHRS and CDR2 YFSETQ come from the germline V gene. The V end was cut by 4 bases, the J end by 4 bases, with 11 bases between. The CDR3 is CASSQGSGTGELFF. Written as DNA, the CDR3 is TGCGCCAGCAGCCAAGGATCAGGCACCGGGGAGCTGTTTTTT.

This clone is labeled as medium-sized. The chain joins TRBV6-5 to TRBJ1-5; D possibly corresponds to TRBD1 (5 bases). Germline CDR1 reads MNHEY; CDR2 reads SVGAGI. Trimming left V 4 bases short and J 7 bases short, with 14 bases between. This CDR3 is built from 14 residues. The CDR3 is CASSSQGLGQPQHF. CDR3 bases: TGTGCCAGCAGTTCCCAGGGTCTAGGACAGCCCCAGCATTTT.

The genes are TRBV20-1 and TRBJ2-5; no reliable D call. The germline V and J ends were trimmed by 8 bases and 0 bases, with 7 bases remaining between them. The CDR3 consists of 11 residues. Germline V gene lookup returns CDR1 DFQATT and CDR2 SNEGSKA (reference sequence). CDR3 in amino acids: CSCGHQETQYF. CDR3 bases: TGCAGTTGTGGGCACCAAGAGACCCAGTACTTC.

V usage is TRBV19 and J usage is TRBJ2-1, with TRBD2 matching 11 bases. Germline V gene sequence: CDR1 LNHDA, CDR2 SQIVND (reference sequence). V was clipped by 6 bases and J by 9 bases; unmatched bases: 10. CDR3 length: 15 amino acids. The CDR3 coding sequence is TGTGCCAGTAGAATTAGCGGGAGGGCCGTGGGTGAGCAGTTCTTC. This encodes CASRISGRAVGEQFF.

The V and J genes are TRBV5-4 and TRBJ2-5; tentative D call: TRBD2 (6 bases). V lost 3 bases and J lost 1, with 19 bases in between. The CDR3 totals 17 residues. CDR1 SGHNT and CDR2 YYREEE come from the germline V gene (reference sequence). CDR3 coding DNA: TGTGCCAGCAGCTCTCGAGGGGCGGGACCGTTCCAAGAGACCCAGTACTTC. Translating gives CASSSRGAGPFQETQYF.